This T cell receptor (beta chain) stems from a study of cytomegalovirus exposure and HLA in healthy donors. Study results and caveats: An analysis that came later showed most CMV-associated TCR beta chains appearing HLA-restricted. Listed as cytomegalovirus-associated were around 160 TCR beta chains.

The PCR used 60 Vbeta and 13 Jbeta primers. TCRdb keeps only in-frame clones here, not all; method: immunoSEQ multiplex PCR. Among about 120,000 clones listed, roughly 77% were seen once. Regarding this clone: Antigen unknown.

The sample consisted of PBMCs. This clonotype originated in a man aged 45-60 years in good health and CMV-seropositive.

CDR3 nucleotide sequence: TGTGCCATCAGGGACCATACAGGGCCTGAAGCTTTCTTT. It translates to CAIRDHTGPEAFF. The genes are TRBV10-3 and TRBJ1-1, with D possibly TRBD1 on 6 matching bases. V lost 6 bases, J lost 6 bases, and 14 bases lay in between. The CDR3 is 13 residues long. Per the germline V gene, CDR1 is ENHRY and CDR2 is SYGVKD.